This entry describes one T cell receptor beta chain. The antigen remains unidentified. The repertoire was sequenced with immunoSEQ multiplex PCR; TCRdb's copy has only in-frame clones and lacks some. This sample carries fewer than 35,000 clones, 72% of them seen once, and the ten largest clones take 1.5% to 2%. This sample was taken from a study of STAT5B mutations in CD4+ large granular lymphocyte leukemia. Overall study results and limits: CD4-sorted patient repertoires seemed more clonal than healthy CD4+ repertoires. About 25% of private leukemic clonotypes occurred rarely in other patients' non-leukemic repertoires. Data were not HLA-matched across samples.

The CDR3 sequence is 13 residues long. The germline V gene encodes CDR1 SGHDT and CDR2 YYEEEE. V was pared by 0 bases and J by 2 bases, with 4 bases between. Sequenced material: CD4+ T cells from blood buffy coats. This chain links TRBV5-6 with TRBJ2-3; D unclear. The origin of this receptor is a human donor in good health. CDR3 sequence (DNA): TGTGCCAGCAGCTTGGGTCCCACAGATACGCAGTATTTT. This gives the protein CASSLGPTDTQYF.